What follows are 28 T cell receptor beta chains derived from one specimen sequenced in a study of chemoradiotherapy in HPV16-positive cancers. The method was immunoSEQ multiplex PCR; TCRdb's version includes in-frame clones alone and lacks a portion of them. Of 5,700 or so clones listed, roughly 88% are singletons. This sample comprised tumor tissue, obtained from a patient who underwent chemoradiotherapy. The source of these receptors is a human donor with HPV-associated anogenital cancer.

The genes are TRBV7-2 and TRBJ2-2; D uncertain. CDR1 and CDR2 (germline): SGHTA, FQGNSA. V lost 5 bases and J 1 base, leaving 8 bases between the germline ends. The CDR3 runs to 14 residues. The CDR3: CASSLGMNTGELFF. CDR3 in DNA: TGTGCCAGCAGCCTAGGGATGAACACCGGGGAGCTGTTTTTT.

The chain has TRBV7-2 and TRBJ2-7; D possibly corresponds to TRBD2 (5 bases). Germline V gives CDR1 SGHTA, CDR2 FQGNSA. CDR3 size: 15 residues. With 4 bases removed from V and 5 bases from J, the gap between germline ends came to 18 bases. The CDR3 here is CASSWYAERYHEQYF. The CDR3 DNA reads as TGTGCCAGCAGCTGGTACGCCGAGCGGTACCACGAGCAGTACTTC.

This chain uses TRBV7-3 with TRBJ2-1; weak D call: TRBD2 (5 bases). The germline gives CDR1 SGHTA, CDR2 FQGTGA. The CDR3 totals 15 residues. V lost 5 bases to trimming and J lost 3 bases, with 14 bases between them. The CDR3 loop reads CASSPGAAGYNEQFF. The CDR3 region has the DNA TGTGCCAGCAGCCCCGGCGCGGCGGGCTACAATGAGCAGTTCTTC.

This chain uses TRBV9 with TRBJ2-2, with TRBD1 as a possible D gene (5 bases). The V end was cut by 4 bases, the J end by 3 bases, with 10 bases between. The CDR3 runs to 14 residues. The germline V gene has CDR1 SGDLS and CDR2 YYNGEE. In DNA form, the CDR3 reads TGTGCCAGCAGCACCCGGACACACACCGGGGAGCTGTTTTTT. Amino acid sequence: CASSTRTHTGELFF. Together with reference TRBV9 and TRBJ2-2, the CDR3 gives the full variable domain: DSGVTQTPKHLITATGQRVTLRCSPRSGDLSVYWYQQSLDQGLQFLIQYYNGEERAKGNILERFSAQQFPDLHSELNLSSLELGDSALYFCASSTRTHTGELFFGEGSRLTVL.

J is TRBJ1-1 and V is TRBV19, with D maybe TRBD1 (5 bases). In germline, CDR1 is LNHDA, CDR2 SQIVND (reference sequence). The CDR3 is made up of 13 amino acids. V gave up 6 bases and J gave up 1 base, with 9 bases separating them. CDR3: CASSQGSNTEAFF. CDR3 DNA sequence: TGTGCCAGTAGCCAGGGTTCGAACACTGAAGCTTTCTTT.

Only a few counts were recorded for this clone. This chain uses TRBV7-2 with TRBJ2-7; TRBD2 matches at 11 bases. This CDR3 has 15 amino acids. With V trimmed by 1 base and J by 3 bases, 2 bases remained unmatched. In germline, CDR1 is SGHTA, CDR2 FQGNSA. CDR3 protein: CASSLVGTSGYEQYF. The DNA of the CDR3 is TGTGCCAGCAGCTTAGTGGGGACTAGCGGCTACGAGCAGTACTTC. The whole variable domain, remainder taken from reference TRBV7-2 and TRBJ2-7, is GAGVSQSPSNKVTEKGKDVELRCDPISGHTALYWYRQSLGQGLEFLIYFQGNSAPDKSGLPSDRFSAERTGGSVSTLTIQRTQQEDSAVYLCASSLVGTSGYEQYFGPGTRLTVT.

This clone was counted a few times. The gene calls are TRBV5-5 and TRBJ1-2; D unclear. V lost 2 bases, J lost 5 bases, and 16 bases lay in between. The CDR3 length is 15 residues. CDR1 and CDR2 from the germline V gene are SGHKS and YYEKEE (reference sequence). The CDR3 is CASSFVEGSRYGYTF. CDR3 DNA: TGTGCCAGCAGCTTCGTCGAAGGGTCGAGGTATGGCTACACCTTC.

CDR3 in amino acids: CASSSQGVVIEKLFF. The CDR3 bases are TGTGCCAGCAGTTCCCAGGGAGTAGTAATTGAAAAACTGTTTTTT. The V call is TRBV5-6, the J call TRBJ1-4; a possible D gene is TRBD1 (5 bases). The CDR3 spans 15 residues. Between the trimmed V and J ends, which lost 5 bases and 7 bases, there was a span of 18 bases. Germline V gene lookup returns CDR1 SGHDT and CDR2 YYEEEE.

CDR3 protein: CASSFLALPRGDYGYTF. The CDR3 DNA sequence: TGTGCCAGCAGCTTCCTAGCGCTCCCGAGAGGGGACTATGGCTACACCTTC. The V and J genes are TRBV11-2 and TRBJ1-2, with D possibly matching TRBD1 (5 bases). Germline CDR1 is SGHAT and CDR2 is FQNNGV. This CDR3 contains 17 residues. Trimming left V 3 bases short and J 3 bases short, with 20 bases between.

The chain recombines TRBV4-3 with TRBJ2-1, with D uncertain. The V end lost 0 bases, the J end lost 5 bases, and 11 bases lay between the germline ends. The germline gives CDR1 LGHNA, CDR2 YSLEER. This CDR3 region has 15 residues. The CDR3 sequence: CASSQDRTYNNEQFF. As DNA, the CDR3 is TGCGCCAGCAGCCAAGATAGGACGTATAACAATGAGCAGTTCTTC.

The chain joins TRBV5-1 to TRBJ1-1; D is uncertain. Looked up from germline, CDR1 is SGHRS and CDR2 is YFSETQ. V lost 0 bases to trimming and J lost 3 bases, with 15 bases between them. The CDR3 is 16 residues long. The CDR3 DNA sequence: TGCGCCAGCAGCTTGGGTAGTAGGACTTTTTACACTGAAGCTTTCTTT. Amino acid sequence: CASSLGSRTFYTEAFF. The full variable domain, with the rest looked up from reference TRBV5-1 and TRBJ1-1, is KAGVTQTPRYLIKTRGQQVTLSCSPISGHRSVSWYQQTPGQGLQFLFEYFSETQRNKGNFPGRFSGRQFSNSRSEMNVSTLELGDSALYLCASSLGSRTFYTEAFFGQGTRLTVV.

The gene calls are TRBV5-1 and TRBJ1-2, with a tentative D call TRBD1 (5 bases). Germline V lookup: CDR1 SGHRS, CDR2 YFSETQ. This CDR3 comprises 13 residues. V lost 1 base, J lost 8 bases, and 12 bases lay in between. CDR3 nucleotide sequence: TGCGCCAGCAGCTTGACAGGCCCTGGGGGCTACACCTTC. Residues: CASSLTGPGGYTF.

The chain combines TRBV6-6 with TRBJ1-1, with a possible D match to TRBD1 (5 bases). Germline lookup yields CDR1 MNHNY and CDR2 SVGAGI (reference sequence). V was trimmed by 9 bases and J by 8 bases, leaving 13 bases between them. This CDR3 has 11 amino acids. CDR3 coding DNA: TGTGCCAGTCAACAGGATATCGAAGCTTTCTTT. This encodes CASQQDIEAFF.

The chain has TRBV5-6 and TRBJ1-5; 9 bases are shared with TRBD1. V lost 0 bases and J lost 4; bases outside the gene matches: 14. The germline gives CDR1 SGHDT, CDR2 YYEEEE. There are 19 residues in the CDR3. The CDR3 sequence is CASSLGGGTGLFTNQPQHF. The CDR3 DNA follows: TGTGCCAGCAGCTTGGGAGGGGGGACAGGGCTATTTACAAATCAGCCCCAGCATTTT.

The gene calls are TRBV4-3 and TRBJ1-1; D is uncertain. V dropped 5 bases and J dropped 1 base, with 11 bases sitting between them. Germline-derived CDR1 and CDR2 are LGHNA and YSLEER. This CDR3 comprises 14 residues. DNA for the CDR3: TGCGCCAGCAGCTTCACCAGCGGGAACACTGAAGCTTTCTTT. It encodes CASSFTSGNTEAFF.

This clone was found once. This sample also contains other DNA sequences that code for the same CDR3. This rearrangement joins TRBV18 to TRBJ2-7, with TRBD1 matching over 11 bases. This CDR3 contains 15 residues. Trimming cost V 6 bases and J 1 base; bases outside gene matches: 5. CDR1 is KGHSH and CDR2 is LQKENI in the germline V gene. Here the CDR3 DNA reads TGTGCCAGCTCTCCCGGGACAGGGGGGTCCTACGAGCAGTACTTC. Its translation: CASSPGTGGSYEQYF. Using reference TRBV18 and TRBJ2-7 for the parts outside the CDR3, the full variable domain is NAGVMQNPRHLVRRRGQEARLRCSPMKGHSHVYWYRQLPEEGLKFMVYLQKENIIDESGMPKERFSAEFPKEGPSILRIQQVVRGDSAAYFCASSPGTGGSYEQYFGPGTRLTVT.

The chain carries TRBV2 and TRBJ1-3; D uncertain. Germline CDR1 SNHLY, CDR2 FYNNEI. The CDR3 has 15 residues. With 6 bases removed from V and 2 bases from J, the gap between germline ends came to 14 bases. The CDR3 spells CASSWETGAGNTIYF. CDR3 nucleotides: TGTGCCAGCAGCTGGGAGACCGGGGCTGGAAACACCATATATTTT.

In DNA, the CDR3 is TGTGCCAGCAGCACCGACTACGAGCAGTACTTC. This translates into CASSTDYEQYF. The rearrangement joins TRBV11-2 to TRBJ2-7; D call uncertain. With 5 bases removed from V and 3 bases from J, the gap between germline ends came to 5 bases. Germline CDR1 and CDR2: SGHAT and FQNNGV. The CDR3 consists of 11 residues.

V usage is TRBV7-2 and J usage is TRBJ1-4; a possible D gene is TRBD1 (5 bases). V was trimmed by 6 bases and J by 8 bases, leaving 19 bases between them. The length of the CDR3 is 15 residues. Germline CDR1 is SGHTA and CDR2 is FQGNSA. The CDR3 DNA is TGTGCCAGCAGACCCGGGACGGCCTTTTCGGAAAAACTGTTTTTT. The encoded protein is CASRPGTAFSEKLFF.

The gene calls are TRBV4-1 and TRBJ2-7; weak D call: TRBD1 (7 bases). V gave up 2 bases and J gave up 1 base, with 12 bases separating them. The CDR3 consists of 15 residues. The germline V gene has CDR1 MGHRA and CDR2 YSYEKL. The DNA for the CDR3 is TGCGCCAGCAGCCAATGGGCAGGGGGGTCCTACGAGCAGTACTTC. It yields the protein CASSQWAGGSYEQYF.

This sequence joins TRBV19 and TRBJ1-5; 9 bases are shared with TRBD1. The CDR3 covers 15 residues. CDR1 and CDR2 from the germline V gene are LNHDA and SQIVND (reference sequence). Trimming cost V 6 bases and J 6 bases; bases outside gene matches: 9. CDR3 residues: CASRPGQGPSQPQHF. In nucleotides, the CDR3 is TGTGCCAGTAGACCAGGACAGGGGCCTAGTCAGCCCCAGCATTTT.

This clone was counted a single time. CDR3 bases: TGTGCCAGCAGCTTACCGACAGGGGGCAGCTCTGAAGCTTTCTTT. Protein product: CASSLPTGGSSEAFF. The chain recombines TRBV5-4 with TRBJ1-1; 10 bases are a match to TRBD1. Trimming cost V 2 bases and J 6 bases; bases outside gene matches: 7. This CDR3 region has 15 residues. Germline loops: CDR1 SGHNT, CDR2 YYREEE (reference sequence).

The rearrangement uses TRBV6-5 and TRBJ2-2; D call uncertain. The CDR3 extends over 13 amino acids. Trimming removed 5 bases at V and 0 bases at J, with 4 bases between. Germline lookup yields CDR1 MNHEY and CDR2 SVGAGI. CDR3 nucleotide sequence: TGTGCCAGCAGTAGAACGAACACCGGGGAGCTGTTTTTT. Translated: CASSRTNTGELFF.

The chain is built from TRBV4-2 and TRBJ1-2; maybe TRBD1 (5 bases). V was clipped by 5 bases and J by 6 bases, with 19 bases between them. CDR3 length: 15 amino acids. Germline CDR1 is LGHNA and CDR2 is YNFKEQ. CDR3 nucleotides: TGTGCCAGCAGCGAACCGGGACTCACGTCAAATGGCTACACCTTC. Its protein product is CASSEPGLTSNGYTF.

Here the CDR3 DNA reads TGTGCCCATAGCCGAGGCACCGGGGAGCTGTTTTTT. Translation: CAHSRGTGELFF. The chain carries TRBV30 and TRBJ2-2; D remains ambiguous. Trimming shortened V by 8 bases and J by 4 bases, and 11 bases separated the two germline ends. CDR3 length equals 12 residues. CDR1 and CDR2 from the germline V gene are GTSNPN and SVGIG (reference sequence).

The chain is built from TRBV19 and TRBJ1-1, with TRBD1 matching over 9 bases. The CDR3 length is 13 residues. V lost 3 bases, J lost 11 bases, and 7 bases stayed unmatched. The germline CDR1 and CDR2 sequences are LNHDA and SQIVND (reference sequence). As DNA, the CDR3 is TGTGCCAGTAGTATCGGACAGGGGACTGGGGCTTTCTTT. Translated: CASSIGQGTGAFF. Using reference TRBV19 and TRBJ1-1 for the parts outside the CDR3, the full variable domain is DGGITQSPKYLFRKEGQNVTLSCEQNLNHDAMYWYRQDPGQGLRLIYYSQIVNDFQKGDIAEGYSVSREKKESFPLTVTSAQKNPTAFYLCASSIGQGTGAFFGQGTRLTVV.

In this sample, this clone turned up once. V gene TRBV27 combines with J gene TRBJ2-6; TRBD1 agrees at 8 bases. Germline lookup yields CDR1 MNHEY and CDR2 SMNVEV (reference sequence). The trim removed 5 bases at V and 2 bases at J, leaving 2 bases unmatched. The CDR3 contains 15 residues. CDR3 sequence: CASSPGQAGANVLTF. CDR3 DNA sequence: TGTGCCAGCAGTCCGGGACAGGCTGGGGCCAACGTCCTGACTTTC.

The gene calls are TRBV7-9 and TRBJ1-1; D unclear. The germline V and J ends were trimmed by 0 bases and 1 base, with 3 bases remaining between them. From germline, CDR1 is SEHNR and CDR2 FQNEAQ (reference sequence). The CDR3 extends over 13 amino acids. For the CDR3, the DNA is TGTGCCAGCAGCTTAGCCGGGAACACTGAAGCTTTCTTT. Its protein is CASSLAGNTEAFF.